This T cell receptor (beta chain) was profiled in a study of T cell responses to AZD1222 COVID-19 vaccine. As regards this clone: Its antigen is currently unknown.

V was shortened by 9 bases and J by 8 bases, with 29 bases between the two germline ends. Germline assignment: CDR1 SGHDN and CDR2 FVKESK. The CDR3 loop spans 17 amino acids. Generated by immunoSEQ multiplex PCR, the TCRdb table keeps only in-frame clones and is missing some. The table has about 150,000 clones, around 87% seen once; the top ten hold approximately 7.2%. General observations from the study: Close to half of spike-specific TCRs reportedly recognize unmutated variant regions. Females outnumbered males among donors, who were mostly white British; clonal diversity was possibly underestimated.

Specimen: peripheral blood, collected on day 0 of AZD1222 vaccination. The V and J genes are TRBV14 and TRBJ2-1; D is tentatively TRBD1 or TRBD2 (5 bases each). The origin of this receptor is an adult in good health. The CDR3 DNA reads TGTGCCAGACGCTCGCAGGAAGCCGGGACGACTGACTATGAGCAGTTCTTC. This codes for CARRSQEAGTTDYEQFF.